Detailed here is one T cell receptor (beta chain). The antigen is not known. The data were obtained in a study of CD8+ T cells in alopecia areata. Study details: Treated patients took oral tofacitinib at 5 to 10 mg twice daily. Findings of the study overall: Among the cells sequenced in scalp samples are also the resident alphabeta T cells of normal skin. Normal scalp showed lower clonality than lesional scalp, especially alopecia totalis/universalis.

Extraction and reverse transcription of RNA yielded cDNA as the sequencing template. Clones were read by immunoSEQ multiplex PCR, and TCRdb kept only the in-frame ones, dropping some. Found here are 180,000 or so clones, about 53% of them singletons; the top ten hold about a tenth. Treatment reported: oral pan-JAK inhibitor, 5-10 mg twice daily. Germline-derived CDR1 and CDR2 are SNHLY and FYNNEI. The CDR3 runs to 13 residues. Deletions cut 5 bases from V and 1 base from J, with 8 bases between. The TCR sequence derives from a human donor with alopecia areata. The starting material was CD8+ T cells sorted from blood, obtained at week 24, from a patient treated with tofacitinib. This sequence joins TRBV2 and TRBJ1-1; D remains unclear. The CDR3 DNA sequence: TGTGCCAGCAGTAATACAGAGAACACTGAAGCTTTCTTT. The encoded protein is CASSNTENTEAFF.